These 9 T cell receptor beta chains were all obtained from the same sample, sequenced in a study of blood T cell repertoires in COVID-19. Here immunoSEQ multiplex PCR was the method, and the copy in TCRdb shows in-frame clones only, minus some. The table records 370,000 or so clones, roughly 77% of them present only once. The sample was peripheral blood. Source of these receptors: a human donor with acute or convalescent COVID-19. The donor label of this sample is uncertain.

The J gene is TRBJ1-6, the V gene TRBV3-1 (or the pseudogene TRBV3-2); 12 nucleotides match TRBD1. CDR1 is LGHDT and CDR2 is YNNKEL in the germline V gene (reference sequence). The CDR3 sequence is 14 residues long. Trimming removed 5 bases from V and 10 bases from J; junction bases left unmatched: 3. The CDR3 sequence is CASSSGQGASPLHF. DNA for the CDR3: TGTGCCAGCAGCTCGGGACAGGGGGCCTCACCCCTCCACTTT.

The J gene is TRBJ2-3, the V gene TRBV30; 9 bases are a match to TRBD2. There are 16 residues in the CDR3. V lost 0 bases to trimming and J lost 8 bases; unmatched junction nucleotides: 12. Germline-derived CDR1 and CDR2 are GTSNPN and SVGIG (reference sequence). CDR3 nucleotide sequence: TGTGCCTGGAGTGTAGGAGCTCACTGGCGGGAGGGTACGCAGTATTTT. This encodes CAWSVGAHWREGTQYF.

In its sample, this clone was seen once. This chain joins TRBV6-6 and TRBJ2-2; possibly TRBD2 for D (6 bases). V shed 7 bases and J shed 4 bases, with 16 bases lying between them. The CDR3 contains 15 residues. The germline CDR1 and CDR2 sequences are MNHNY and SVGAGI (reference sequence). The CDR3 protein is CASTAEGLSTGELFF. The CDR3 DNA follows: TGTGCCAGCACCGCGGAGGGACTCTCCACCGGGGAGCTGTTTTTT.

The chain couples TRBV30 to TRBJ1-5; TRBD1 is a possible D gene (5 bases). The CDR3 is 15 amino acids. Per the germline V gene, CDR1 is GTSNPN and CDR2 is SVGIG (reference sequence). V lost 1 base and J lost 5, with 15 bases in between. The CDR3 DNA is TGTGCCTGGAGTGAGCCGGGACTTAGGGATCAGCCCCAGCATTTT. Translating it yields CAWSEPGLRDQPQHF.

This chain joins TRBV5-1 and TRBJ2-6; no clear D gene. The CDR3 contains 14 residues. Deletions cut 4 bases from V and 0 bases from J, with 5 bases between. CDR1 is SGHRS, CDR2 YFSETQ, per germline. The CDR3 region is CASSLSSGANVLTF. The CDR3 DNA reads TGCGCCAGCAGCCTGAGCTCTGGGGCCAACGTCCTGACTTTC.

J is TRBJ1-1 and V is TRBV7-2; TRBD1 agrees at 8 bases. The CDR3 is 14 amino acids. V dropped 3 bases and J dropped 1; count of bases not matched to a gene: 1. CDR1 and CDR2 (germline): SGHTA, FQGNSA. The DNA for the CDR3 is TGTGCCAGCAGCTTCGGACAGGGGAACACTGAAGCTTTCTTT. Translating it yields CASSFGQGNTEAFF.

The chain has TRBV29-1 and TRBJ1-1; 7 nucleotides align to TRBD1. This CDR3 comprises 13 residues. Per germline, CDR1 SQVTM and CDR2 ANQGSEA. The V and J ends lost 5 bases and 3 bases, in that order; junction bases with no gene match: 6. The CDR3 nucleotides are TGCAGCGTTACAGGGGCGAAGGACACTGAAGCTTTCTTT. Protein: CSVTGAKDTEAFF. The variable domain in full, completed from reference TRBV29-1 and TRBJ1-1, reads SAVISQKPSRDICQRGTSLTIQCQVDSQVTMMFWYRQQPGQSLTLIATANQGSEATYESGFVIDKFPISRPNLTFSTLTVSNMSPEDSSIYLCSVTGAKDTEAFFGQGTRLTVV.

The rearrangement joins TRBV3-1 (or the pseudogene TRBV3-2) to TRBJ2-7; 7 bases match TRBD1. V was pared by 4 bases and J by 3 bases, with 9 bases of the junction left unmatched. The CDR3 spans 15 residues. Germline V gene lookup returns CDR1 LGHDT and CDR2 YNNKEL (reference sequence). This chain's CDR3 is CASSRTPGQNYEQYF. The CDR3 nucleotides are TGTGCCAGCAGCCGAACACCGGGACAGAACTACGAGCAGTACTTC.

The chain uses TRBV7-9 and TRBJ1-6, with D tentatively TRBD1 (6 bases). V shed 3 bases and J shed 13 bases, with 19 bases lying between them. The germline V gene has CDR1 SEHNR and CDR2 FQNEAQ (reference sequence). CDR3 size: 15 residues. This CDR3 is CASSFGGREKTPLHF. For the CDR3, the DNA is TGTGCCAGCAGCTTTGGGGGCAGGGAGAAGACCCCCCTCCACTTT.